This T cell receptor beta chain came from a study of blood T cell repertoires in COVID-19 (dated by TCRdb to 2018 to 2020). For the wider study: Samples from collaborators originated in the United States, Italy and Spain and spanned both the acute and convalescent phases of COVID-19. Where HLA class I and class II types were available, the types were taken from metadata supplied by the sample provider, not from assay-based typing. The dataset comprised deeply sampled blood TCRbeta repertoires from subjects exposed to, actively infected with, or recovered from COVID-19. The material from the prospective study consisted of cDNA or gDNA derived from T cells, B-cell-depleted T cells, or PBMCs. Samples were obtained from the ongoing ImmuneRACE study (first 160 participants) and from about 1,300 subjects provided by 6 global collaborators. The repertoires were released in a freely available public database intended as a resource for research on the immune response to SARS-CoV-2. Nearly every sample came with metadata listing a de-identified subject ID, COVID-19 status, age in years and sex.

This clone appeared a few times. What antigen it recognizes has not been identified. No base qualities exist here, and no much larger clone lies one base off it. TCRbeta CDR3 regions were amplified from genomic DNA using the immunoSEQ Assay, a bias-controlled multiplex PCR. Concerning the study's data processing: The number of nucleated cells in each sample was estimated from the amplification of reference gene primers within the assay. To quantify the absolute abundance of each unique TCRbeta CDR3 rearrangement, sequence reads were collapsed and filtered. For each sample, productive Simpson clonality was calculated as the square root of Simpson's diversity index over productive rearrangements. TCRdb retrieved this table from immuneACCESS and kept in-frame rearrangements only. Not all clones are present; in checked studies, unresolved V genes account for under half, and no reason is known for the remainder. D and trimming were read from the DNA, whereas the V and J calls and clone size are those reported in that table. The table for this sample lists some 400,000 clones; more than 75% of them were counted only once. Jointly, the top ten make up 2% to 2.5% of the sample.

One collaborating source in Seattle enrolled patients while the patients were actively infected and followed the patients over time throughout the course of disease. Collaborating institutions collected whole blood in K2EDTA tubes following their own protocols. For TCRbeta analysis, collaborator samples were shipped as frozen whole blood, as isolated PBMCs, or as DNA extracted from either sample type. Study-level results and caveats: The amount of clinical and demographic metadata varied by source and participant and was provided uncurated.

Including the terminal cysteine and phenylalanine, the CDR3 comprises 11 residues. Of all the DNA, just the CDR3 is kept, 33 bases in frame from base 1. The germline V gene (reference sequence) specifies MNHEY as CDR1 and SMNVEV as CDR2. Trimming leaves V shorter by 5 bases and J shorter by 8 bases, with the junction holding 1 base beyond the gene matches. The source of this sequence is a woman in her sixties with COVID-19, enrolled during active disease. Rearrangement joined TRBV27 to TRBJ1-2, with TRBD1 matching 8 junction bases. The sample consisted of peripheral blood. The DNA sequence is TGTGCCAGCAGTGGACAGGGAGGCTACACCTTC. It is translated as CASSGQGGYTF.